The rows below give T cell receptor beta chains drawn from one sample of a study of identical twins. TCRdb analysed the 5' RACE reads with MiXCR anew, one entry per CDR3 protein. The sample carries around 1.7 million distinct CDR3 sequences, roughly 35% recorded once. The sample consisted of cord blood. All receptors derive from a newborn girl in good health. Each CDR3 is given with its conserved first and last residue.

cdr3_length v_call cdr3_aa
15 TRBV7-9 CASSLATGANTEAFF
15 TRBV20-1 CSARLAGGPKETQYF
14 TRBV7-2 CASSSQSGADTQYF
10 TRBV27 CASNDRSPYF
17 TRBV7-9 CASSPGTSGRVGETQYF
11 TRBV12-3/TRBV12-4 CASSTGWEAFF
13 TRBV29-1 CSVQTSGAYEQYF
13 TRBV25-1 CASSVGGGTEASF
16 TRBV2 CASRRLAGEWSHEQYF
15 TRBV15 CATSRDRRARDEQYF